The 13 T cell receptor beta chains listed next were all sequenced from one sample in a study of cytomegalovirus exposure and HLA in healthy donors. The protocol was immunoSEQ multiplex PCR, while the TCRdb copy is restricted to in-frame clones and leaves out a portion. The sample carries more than 150,000 clones, more than 75% recorded once. The specimen was PBMCs. These receptors were obtained from a man aged 18 to 30 in good health and CMV-seronegative.

The rearrangement links TRBV27 to TRBJ2-3, with 8 bases lining up with TRBD2. The germline V gene encodes CDR1 MNHEY and CDR2 SMNVEV (reference sequence). This CDR3 is built from 16 residues. With 4 bases clipped from V and 1 base from J, the junction kept 7 bases outside the gene matches. CDR3 residues: CASSSNSGARTDTQYF. CDR3 nucleotide sequence: TGTGCCAGCAGTTCGAATAGCGGGGCCCGCACAGATACGCAGTATTTT.

CDR3 amino acids: CASSLVAGVPYNEQFF. The CDR3 region has the DNA TGTGCCAGCAGCTTAGTCGCGGGAGTTCCCTACAATGAGCAGTTCTTC. The gene calls are TRBV11-3 and TRBJ2-1; 7 positions match TRBD2. CDR1 and CDR2 (germline): SGHNT, YENEEA. The CDR3 consists of 16 residues. V was pared by 1 base and J by 2 bases, with 5 bases of the junction left unmatched.

Here the CDR3 DNA reads TGTGCCAGCAGTTTATTGGGACAGGAACCCCACGAGCAGTACTTC. Translated, it gives CASSLLGQEPHEQYF. The rearrangement joins TRBV27 to TRBJ2-7; 8 nucleotides agree with TRBD1. Unmatched junction bases numbered 7, after V lost 1 base and J lost 5 bases. In germline, CDR1 is MNHEY, CDR2 SMNVEV (reference sequence). This CDR3 contains 15 residues.

The table lists this clone with a count of one. This sequence joins TRBV6-5 and TRBJ2-3; D not certain. V shed 0 bases and J shed 7 bases, with 8 bases lying between them. The CDR3 sequence is 13 residues long. Germline values: CDR1 MNHEY, CDR2 SVGAGI. CDR3 DNA sequence: TGTGCCAGCAGTTACTCCGTCTACTATACGCAGTATTTT. It encodes CASSYSVYYTQYF.

The chain combines TRBV15 with TRBJ2-3; D is ambiguous. The CDR3 contains 16 residues. Trimming pared 1 base from V and 0 bases from J, leaving 11 bases between. The germline gives CDR1 LNHNV, CDR2 YYDKDF (reference sequence). DNA for the CDR3: TGTGCCACCAGCAGAGTTGCGGCAGCTAGCACAGATACGCAGTATTTT. Protein: CATSRVAAASTDTQYF. Full variable domain (rest looked up from reference TRBV15 and TRBJ2-3): DAMVIQNPRYQVTQFGKPVTLSCSQTLNHNVMYWYQQKSSQAPKLLFHYYDKDFNNEADTPDNFQSRRPNTSFCFLDIRSPGLGDTAMYLCATSRVAAASTDTQYFGPGTRLTVL.

The chain uses TRBV5-1 and TRBJ1-4; a weak D match, TRBD1 (5 bases). Trimming removed 4 bases from V and 0 bases from J, with 10 bases in between. Looked up from germline, CDR1 is SGHRS and CDR2 is YFSETQ. This CDR3 has 15 amino acids. CDR3 in amino acids: CASSGTGTTNEKLFF. CDR3 sequence (DNA): TGCGCCAGCAGCGGTACAGGAACAACTAATGAAAAACTGTTTTTT.

The chain joins TRBV5-6 to TRBJ2-7, with TRBD1 identical over 8 bases. This CDR3 has 14 residues. Unmatched junction bases numbered 5, after V lost 3 bases and J lost 3 bases. CDR1 and CDR2 (germline): SGHDT, YYEEEE. CDR3 nucleotides: TGTGCCAGCAGCTACGGGACAGGTCTCTACGAGCAGTACGTC. It translates to CASSYGTGLYEQYV.

This clone came up once. This chain joins TRBV4-1 and TRBJ2-3, with D unclear. Germline V gives CDR1 MGHRA, CDR2 YSYEKL. V was clipped by 1 base and J by 3 bases, with 11 bases between them. The CDR3 is made up of 15 amino acids. The CDR3 nucleotides are TGCGCCAGCAGCCAAGTGGGCCCAGGAACAGATACGCAGTATTTT. It is translated as CASSQVGPGTDTQYF.

This rearrangement joins TRBV5-1 to TRBJ1-2; 9 positions match TRBD1. The CDR3 covers 17 residues. Germline-derived CDR1 and CDR2 are SGHRS and YFSETQ. Trimming cost V 5 bases and J 0 bases; bases outside gene matches: 11. The CDR3 bases are TGCGCCAGCAGACCGCCTGGGACAGGGAGAGCTAACTATGGCTACACCTTC. This sequence encodes CASRPPGTGRANYGYTF.

The genes are TRBV20-1 and TRBJ2-7; TRBD1 is a possible D gene (6 bases). Trimming stripped 4 bases from V and 3 bases from J, with 7 bases between. The CDR3 contains 11 residues. Germline assignment: CDR1 DFQATT and CDR2 SNEGSKA (reference sequence). CDR3: CSAKQGYEQYF. The CDR3 DNA follows: TGCAGTGCTAAACAGGGCTACGAGCAGTACTTC.

The gene calls are TRBV19 and TRBJ1-2; D remains ambiguous. Germline CDR1 LNHDA, CDR2 SQIVND (reference sequence). This CDR3 is 12 amino acids long. V lost 3 bases, J lost 5 bases, and 7 bases lay in between. The CDR3 DNA reads as TGTGCCAGTAGTATCACGGGTTATGGCTACACCTTC. It translates to CASSITGYGYTF.

The chain links TRBV18 to TRBJ1-2; D gene uncertain. With 3 bases removed from V and 7 bases from J, the gap between germline ends came to 18 bases. In germline, CDR1 is KGHSH, CDR2 LQKENI. CDR3 length: 15 amino acids. The CDR3 bases are TGTGCCAGCTCACCGACGGGTCTAGCCTTGGGTGGCTACACCTTC. Translated: CASSPTGLALGGYTF.

This chain uses TRBV20-1 with TRBJ2-7; D is uncertain. Germline lookup yields CDR1 DFQATT and CDR2 SNEGSKA (reference sequence). V lost 5 bases and J 7 bases, leaving 6 bases between the germline ends. There are 9 residues in the CDR3. CDR3 sequence: CSAGREQYV. CDR3 DNA: TGCAGTGCTGGAAGGGAGCAGTACGTC.